The 24 T cell receptor beta chains in this list originate from one sample, sequenced in a study of cytomegalovirus exposure and HLA in healthy donors. This PCR relied on a set of 60 Vbeta primers and 13 Jbeta primers. This table comes from immunoSEQ multiplex PCR, and its TCRdb copy is limited to in-frame clones, with some not included. The data show some 200,000 clones, with roughly 80% seen just once and roughly 0.8% held by the top ten. Sequenced: PBMCs. The receptors were gathered from a woman between 18 and 29 years old in good health and CMV-seronegative.

This chain uses TRBV18 with TRBJ2-1; 7 bases fit TRBD1. In germline, CDR1 is KGHSH, CDR2 LQKENI. The CDR3 loop spans 17 amino acids. Trimming took 2 bases from V and 1 from J; bases not matched to a gene: 8. This chain's CDR3 is CASSPVTGPDSYNEQFF. The CDR3 DNA sequence: TGTGCCAGCTCACCAGTGACAGGGCCAGATTCCTACAATGAGCAGTTCTTC.

V and J are TRBV5-1 and TRBJ2-3; perhaps TRBD2 as D (7 bases). The germline V and J ends were trimmed by 0 bases and 5 bases, with 13 bases remaining between them. CDR3 length: 15 amino acids. Germline V gives CDR1 SGHRS, CDR2 YFSETQ. CDR3 DNA: TGCGCCAGCAGCTTGGTGGGGAGGGGACAAGATACGCAGTATTTT. The encoded protein is CASSLVGRGQDTQYF.

The rearrangement joins TRBV5-6 to TRBJ1-1, with 7 bases lining up with TRBD1. Unmatched junction bases numbered 7, after V lost 0 bases and J lost 11 bases. CDR1 and CDR2 from the germline V gene are SGHDT and YYEEEE. The CDR3 consists of 13 residues. CDR3 sequence (DNA): TGTGCCAGCAGCTTGGGGGGACAGTCCCTCGCTTTCTTT. Protein product: CASSLGGQSLAFF. The full variable domain, its missing parts supplied by reference TRBV5-6 and TRBJ1-1, is DAGVTQSPTHLIKTRGQQVTLRCSPKSGHDTVSWYQQALGQGPQFIFQYYEEEERQRGNFPDRFSGHQFPNYSSELNVNALLLGDSALYLCASSLGGQSLAFFGQGTRLTVV.

The chain is built from TRBV5-6 and TRBJ2-1; 12 bases are shared with TRBD2. Per the germline V gene, CDR1 is SGHDT and CDR2 is YYEEEE. V gave up 4 bases and J gave up 3 bases; unmatched junction bases: 2. CDR3 length: 15 residues. CDR3 loop: CASSQGLAGYNEQFF. CDR3 DNA sequence: TGTGCCAGCAGCCAGGGACTAGCGGGCTACAATGAGCAGTTCTTC.

This chain joins TRBV5-1 and TRBJ2-5, with TRBD1 matching over 8 bases. The germline V gene has CDR1 SGHRS and CDR2 YFSETQ. The ends lost 5 bases at V and 2 bases at J; junction bases unmatched: 11. The length of the CDR3 is 16 residues. The CDR3 reads CASSLIPGGGQETQYF. Here the CDR3 DNA reads TGCGCCAGCAGTTTGATCCCAGGGGGCGGACAAGAGACCCAGTACTTC.

The V call is TRBV2, the J call TRBJ2-2; no reliable D call. Germline V gives CDR1 SNHLY, CDR2 FYNNEI. CDR3 length: 13 residues. V shed 2 bases and J shed 1 base, with 2 bases lying between them. This chain's CDR3 is CASSEQNTGELFF. As DNA, the CDR3 is TGTGCCAGCAGTGAACAGAACACCGGGGAGCTGTTTTTT.

The chain combines TRBV11-3 with TRBJ2-1, with TRBD2 matching over 7 bases. CDR1 SGHNT and CDR2 YENEEA come from the germline V gene. V trimming: 2 bases; J trimming: 6 bases; junction bases outside the gene matches: 1. The CDR3 consists of 13 residues. CDR3 sequence: CASSLRGVNEQFF. The CDR3 coding sequence is TGTGCCAGCAGCTTACGGGGGGTCAATGAGCAGTTCTTC.

This chain connects TRBV29-1 to TRBJ2-7; the D gene is possibly TRBD1 (6 bases). Germline loops: CDR1 SQVTM, CDR2 ANQGSEA. CDR3 size: 12 residues. The V end lost 0 bases, the J end lost 6 bases, and 9 bases lay between the germline ends. DNA of the CDR3: TGCAGCGTTGAAGATCAGGGGCTCGAGCAGTACTTC. It yields the protein CSVEDQGLEQYF.

This clone was seen only once. This chain connects TRBV7-9 to TRBJ2-7; 10 bases fit TRBD2. V trimming: 6 bases; J trimming: 7 bases; junction bases outside the gene matches: 12. The CDR3 totals 15 residues. CDR1 and CDR2 from the germline V gene are SEHNR and FQNEAQ (reference sequence). The CDR3 sequence: CASSPLSGRAREQYF. For the CDR3, the DNA is TGTGCCAGCAGTCCTCTGAGCGGGAGGGCCCGGGAGCAGTACTTC.

V gene TRBV14 combines with J gene TRBJ1-3; D is undetermined. CDR1 is SGHDN, CDR2 FVKESK, per germline. The CDR3 totals 14 residues. Trimming shortened V by 5 bases and J by 4 bases, and 12 bases separated the two germline ends. CDR3 bases: TGTGCCAGCAGCGAACAGATCTCCGGAAACACCATATATTTT. Translation: CASSEQISGNTIYF.

As DNA, the CDR3 is TGTGCCAGCAGCTTAGGTTTTGGGGGCTCACGAACGACAGATACGCAGTATTTT. Translating it yields CASSLGFGGSRTTDTQYF. The chain links TRBV7-9 to TRBJ2-3; D perhaps matches TRBD1 (6 bases). The CDR3 extends over 18 amino acids. The germline V gene encodes CDR1 SEHNR and CDR2 FQNEAQ (reference sequence). The V end lost 1 base, the J end lost 3 bases, and 20 bases lay between the germline ends.

This chain links TRBV15 with TRBJ1-6; 7 positions agree with TRBD1. After removal of 1 base from V and 6 bases from J, the junction contained 3 bases not matched to a gene. CDR1 and CDR2 (germline): LNHNV, YYDKDF (reference sequence). The CDR3 length is 15 residues. CDR3 residues: CATSRGTGGNSPLHF. As DNA, the CDR3 is TGTGCCACCAGCAGAGGGACAGGAGGTAATTCACCCCTCCACTTT.

The V gene is TRBV28, the J gene TRBJ1-6, with D possibly being TRBD1 (6 bases). The germline CDR1 and CDR2 sequences are MDHEN and SYDVKM. This CDR3 has 12 residues. V was clipped by 9 bases and J by 8 bases, with 11 bases between them. The CDR3 nucleotides read TGTGCCAGTCGGGACATAGATTCACCCCTCCACTTT. Its translation: CASRDIDSPLHF.

The chain links TRBV6-5 to TRBJ1-6; 8 bases match TRBD1. This CDR3 contains 14 residues. Unmatched junction bases numbered 3, after V lost 5 bases and J lost 6 bases. The germline gives CDR1 MNHEY, CDR2 SVGAGI. CDR3 protein: CASSQGAFNSPLHF. CDR3 coding DNA: TGTGCCAGCAGTCAGGGGGCCTTTAATTCACCCCTCCACTTT.

This chain's CDR3 is CASNPTSTKGATAGELFF. CDR3 bases: TGTGCCAGTAACCCCACTTCGACCAAAGGGGCGACGGCCGGGGAGCTGTTTTTT. This rearrangement joins TRBV19 to TRBJ2-2; possibly TRBD1 for D (5 bases). The germline V gene has CDR1 LNHDA and CDR2 SQIVND (reference sequence). V was trimmed by 7 bases and J by 6 bases, leaving 27 bases between them. The CDR3 runs 18 residues.

V gene TRBV7-2 combines with J gene TRBJ1-1; D might be TRBD1 (5 bases). CDR3 length: 15 amino acids. V lost 5 bases to trimming and J lost 4 bases, with 17 bases between them. Germline lookup yields CDR1 SGHTA and CDR2 FQGNSA. The CDR3: CASSVESQGITEAFF. CDR3 DNA sequence: TGTGCCAGCAGCGTAGAATCTCAGGGCATCACTGAAGCTTTCTTT.

This chain connects TRBV29-1 to TRBJ2-5; 9 nucleotides align to TRBD1. This CDR3 has 12 residues. Losses at the gene ends were 8 bases for V and 5 bases for J; bases not matched to a gene: 6. Germline-derived CDR1 and CDR2 are SQVTM and ANQGSEA. DNA of the CDR3: TGCAGCACCGAGGGACAGGGTGAGACCCAGTACTTC. Protein sequence: CSTEGQGETQYF. The full variable domain, rest sourced from reference TRBV29-1 and TRBJ2-5, is SAVISQKPSRDICQRGTSLTIQCQVDSQVTMMFWYRQQPGQSLTLIATANQGSEATYESGFVIDKFPISRPNLTFSTLTVSNMSPEDSSIYLCSTEGQGETQYFGPGTRLLVL.

This chain links TRBV27 with TRBJ2-1, with D unclear. CDR3 length equals 16 residues. Trimming pared 5 bases from V and 0 bases from J, leaving 14 bases between. Per germline, CDR1 MNHEY and CDR2 SMNVEV (reference sequence). The CDR3 region has the DNA TGTGCCAGCAGTCCCTCATGGGCCAACTCCTACAATGAGCAGTTCTTC. It specifies CASSPSWANSYNEQFF.

The V gene is TRBV29-1, the J gene TRBJ1-2, with 8 positions matching TRBD1. This CDR3 has 13 amino acids. Per germline, CDR1 SQVTM and CDR2 ANQGSEA. Trimming cost V 6 bases and J 4 bases; bases outside gene matches: 7. The CDR3 DNA sequence: TGCAGCGTGGGGACAGGATCACGCTATGGCTACACCTTC. Its translation is CSVGTGSRYGYTF. The full variable domain, completed using reference TRBV29-1 and TRBJ1-2, is SAVISQKPSRDICQRGTSLTIQCQVDSQVTMMFWYRQQPGQSLTLIATANQGSEATYESGFVIDKFPISRPNLTFSTLTVSNMSPEDSSIYLCSVGTGSRYGYTFGSGTRLTVV.

In its sample, this clone was seen a few times. The rearrangement uses TRBV19 and TRBJ2-4, with 9 bases fitting TRBD2. J was trimmed by 0 bases and V by 6 bases; bases with no gene match: 0. Germline loops: CDR1 LNHDA, CDR2 SQIVND (reference sequence). CDR3 length: 14 amino acids. As DNA, the CDR3 is TGTGCCAGTAGACTAGCGGGAGCCAAAAACATTCAGTACTTC. Amino acid sequence: CASRLAGAKNIQYF.

J is TRBJ1-2 and V is TRBV27; D ambiguous. The germline V gene has CDR1 MNHEY and CDR2 SMNVEV (reference sequence). The CDR3 is 15 residues long. The V end lost 5 bases, the J end lost 2 bases, and 15 bases lay between the germline ends. The CDR3 is CASSPRRLLNYGYTF. Here the CDR3 DNA reads TGTGCCAGCAGTCCTAGACGGCTGCTGAACTATGGCTACACCTTC.

The CDR3 loop reads CASSESGSSSYEQYF. The CDR3 bases are TGTGCCAGCAGCGAAAGCGGGAGCAGCTCCTACGAGCAGTACTTC. V usage is TRBV7-9 and J usage is TRBJ2-7; 8 bases map to TRBD2. CDR1 SEHNR and CDR2 FQNEAQ come from the germline V gene (reference sequence). This CDR3 comprises 15 residues. V shed 5 bases, J shed 0 bases, and the junction held 6 bases outside the gene matches.

This sequence joins TRBV5-1 and TRBJ2-2; possible D gene TRBD2, 5 bases. Germline CDR1 and CDR2: SGHRS and YFSETQ. There are 16 residues in the CDR3. The germline V and J ends were trimmed by 0 bases and 5 bases, with 14 bases remaining between them. Here the CDR3 reads CASSLGASIKTGELFF. The CDR3 nucleotides are TGCGCCAGCAGCTTGGGAGCTAGCATTAAGACCGGGGAGCTGTTTTTT.

J is TRBJ2-1 and V is TRBV6-1; 15 bases match TRBD2. V was pared by 8 bases and J by 10 bases, with 3 bases of the junction left unmatched. In germline, CDR1 is MNHNS, CDR2 SASEGT. This CDR3 contains 13 residues. CDR3 coding DNA: TGTGCCAGCGGACTAGCGGGGGGGCAGGAGCAGTTCTTC. Protein sequence: CASGLAGGQEQFF.